These 20 T cell receptor beta chains were sequenced from one sample in a study of blood T cell repertoires in COVID-19. Using immunoSEQ multiplex PCR, the repertoire was profiled, and TCRdb retains in-frame clones only, with some absent. Among about 110,000 clones listed, 80% were seen once. Sequencing was done on a sample of peripheral blood. These receptors were collected from a human donor in a cohort sampled during active or convalescent COVID-19.

The rearrangement uses TRBV9 and TRBJ2-3, with 13 bases aligning to TRBD2. With 0 bases clipped from V and 0 bases from J, the junction kept 10 bases outside the gene matches. CDR1 SGDLS and CDR2 YYNGEE come from the germline V gene. The CDR3 runs to 20 residues. Written as DNA, the CDR3 is TGTGCCAGCAGCGTAGCAGAAGGGACTAGCGGGGCCCCTAGCACAGATACGCAGTATTTT. This encodes CASSVAEGTSGAPSTDTQYF.

V usage is TRBV6-5 and J usage is TRBJ1-5; 11 nucleotides line up with TRBD1. V lost 3 bases to trimming and J lost 7 bases; unmatched junction nucleotides: 5. Germline V gives CDR1 MNHEY, CDR2 SVGAGI. This CDR3 contains 15 residues. The DNA for the CDR3 is TGTGCCAGCAGTTATTACCGGGACAGGGGGCAGCCCCAGCATTTT. Protein: CASSYYRDRGQPQHF.

The chain links TRBV6-4 to TRBJ2-1; 14 nucleotides line up with TRBD2. After removal of 6 bases from V and 2 bases from J, the junction contained 3 bases not matched to a gene. The CDR3 is made up of 16 amino acids. Germline V gene data show CDR1 as MRHNA and CDR2 as SNTAGT. CDR3 sequence: CASSEGLAGAYNEQFF. CDR3 coding DNA: TGTGCCAGCAGCGAGGGACTAGCGGGAGCCTACAATGAGCAGTTCTTC.

This sequence joins TRBV12-3 or TRBV12-4 and TRBJ2-6; tentative D call: TRBD1 (6 bases). The length of the CDR3 is 13 residues. The ends were cut back, 5 bases at V and 11 bases at J, with 13 bases in the middle. The CDR3 is CASSIQRQDVLTF. The CDR3 nucleotides are TGTGCCAGCAGTATCCAGAGACAGGACGTCCTGACTTTC.

The chain joins TRBV6-5 to TRBJ2-7; TRBD2 matches at 9 bases. V gave up 2 bases and J gave up 2 bases; unmatched junction bases: 1. The germline CDR1 and CDR2 sequences are MNHEY and SVGAGI. The CDR3 contains 14 residues. CDR3 coding DNA: TGTGCCAGCAGTTACGGGACTAGCCCCTACGAGCAGTACTTC. Its protein is CASSYGTSPYEQYF.

CDR3 region: CASSYSGQGASYEQYF. Written as DNA, the CDR3 is TGTGCCAGCAGTTACTCCGGACAGGGTGCCTCCTACGAGCAGTACTTC. This sequence joins TRBV6-7 and TRBJ2-7, with 8 bases aligning to TRBD1. TRBV6-7 is an ORF, and what it does is uncertain. The CDR3 loop spans 16 amino acids. V trimming: 0 bases; J trimming: 0 bases; junction bases outside the gene matches: 4.

This chain uses TRBV30 with TRBJ1-4; no definite D call. Germline-derived CDR1 and CDR2 are GTSNPN and SVGIG (reference sequence). The ends were cut back, 0 bases at V and 7 bases at J, with 9 bases in the middle. The CDR3 runs to 13 residues. The CDR3 reads CAWSVTYGEKLFF. CDR3 sequence (DNA): TGTGCCTGGAGTGTGACTTATGGTGAAAAACTGTTTTTT.

This clone has only a few counts. The chain links TRBV3-1 (or the pseudogene TRBV3-2) to TRBJ1-6; D may be TRBD1 (5 bases). The CDR3 runs to 16 residues. The V gene lost 1 base and the J gene lost 7 bases, with 14 bases spanning the gap. Germline lookup yields CDR1 LGHDT and CDR2 YNNKEL (reference sequence). The CDR3 protein is CASSQGFGRTNSPLHF. As DNA, the CDR3 is TGTGCCAGCAGCCAAGGATTCGGCAGGACAAATTCACCCCTCCACTTT.

This clone was seen a handful of times. CDR3 nucleotide sequence: TGTGCCAGCAGCTCGGACACGAAGGCTCAGCCCCAGCATTTT. Its translation: CASSSDTKAQPQHF. J is TRBJ1-5 and V is TRBV3-1 (or the pseudogene TRBV3-2); possible D gene TRBD1, 5 bases. Germline-derived CDR1 and CDR2 are LGHDT and YNNKEL (reference sequence). CDR3 length equals 14 residues. Trimming removed 5 bases from V and 6 bases from J, with 14 bases in between.

This chain connects TRBV19 to TRBJ1-2, with 10 bases that match TRBD1. With 6 bases clipped from V and 8 bases from J, the junction kept 6 bases outside the gene matches. This CDR3 region has 13 residues. Germline loops: CDR1 LNHDA, CDR2 SQIVND (reference sequence). The CDR3, as DNA: TGTGCCAGTAGGACAGGGGGCGCTGGGGGCTACACCTTC. Translation gives CASRTGGAGGYTF.

Many counts were recorded for this clone. The rearrangement links TRBV27 to TRBJ2-7, with D possibly TRBD2 on 5 matching bases. Trimming took off 2 bases at V and 5 bases at J, with 13 bases between the two ends. This CDR3 is 14 amino acids long. Germline CDR1 reads MNHEY; CDR2 reads SMNVEV (reference sequence). The CDR3: CASSLEGSGHEQYF. The DNA of the CDR3 is TGTGCCAGCAGTTTAGAGGGAAGTGGCCACGAGCAGTACTTC.

This clone has a single count. This chain connects TRBV6-2 or TRBV6-3 to TRBJ2-1; 12 positions match TRBD1. Looked up from germline, CDR1 is MNHEY and CDR2 is SVGEGT. After removal of 4 bases from V and 8 bases from J, the junction contained 6 bases not matched to a gene. The CDR3 covers 15 residues. CDR3 coding DNA: TGTGCCAGCAGTTCTAGGGACAGGGGGCTCTATGAGCAGTTCTTC. Translation: CASSSRDRGLYEQFF.

V gene TRBV27 combines with J gene TRBJ1-5; 8 bases agree with TRBD1. This CDR3 is built from 17 residues. Germline CDR1 reads MNHEY; CDR2 reads SMNVEV (reference sequence). The trim removed 5 bases at V and 0 bases at J, leaving 9 bases unmatched. CDR3 sequence: CASSLRTGSSSNQPQHF. The DNA for the CDR3 is TGTGCCAGCAGTCTCAGGACAGGGTCTTCTAGCAATCAGCCCCAGCATTTT.

CDR3 region: CASSLNRQGNEKLFF. The CDR3 DNA is TGTGCCAGCAGCTTGAACCGACAGGGGAATGAAAAACTGTTTTTT. The chain links TRBV7-2 to TRBJ1-4, with TRBD1 matching 8 bases. This CDR3 comprises 15 residues. Germline-derived CDR1 and CDR2 are SGHTA and FQGNSA. The junction had 5 bases not matched to a gene; V was cut back by 3 bases and J by 5 bases.

The count of this clone is one. The V and J genes are TRBV4-3 and TRBJ2-5; possibly TRBD1 for D (5 bases). Germline V gives CDR1 LGHNA, CDR2 YSLEER. Trimming removed 5 bases from V and 4 bases from J, with 11 bases in between. The CDR3 covers 13 residues. Written as DNA, the CDR3 is TGCGCCAGCAGCGCCAGGGTCGGAGAGACCCAGTACTTC. Its translation: CASSARVGETQYF.

This chain joins TRBV19 and TRBJ1-5; D may be TRBD1 (5 bases). V was pared by 6 bases and J by 6 bases, with 21 bases between. The CDR3 is 16 residues long. In germline, CDR1 is LNHDA, CDR2 SQIVND (reference sequence). CDR3 coding DNA: TGTGCCAGTAGATGGGGAGGTCGAGGGGCAGGTCAGCCCCAGCATTTT. The encoded protein is CASRWGGRGAGQPQHF. Complete variable domain (other parts from reference TRBV19 and TRBJ1-5): DGGITQSPKYLFRKEGQNVTLSCEQNLNHDAMYWYRQDPGQGLRLIYYSQIVNDFQKGDIAEGYSVSREKKESFPLTVTSAQKNPTAFYLCASRWGGRGAGQPQHFGDGTRLSIL.

This clone has a handful of counts. V and J are TRBV19 and TRBJ2-3; no definite D call. The CDR3 is 14 amino acids. V was clipped by 3 bases and J by 1 base, with 8 bases between them. Germline-derived CDR1 and CDR2 are LNHDA and SQIVND (reference sequence). As DNA, the CDR3 is TGTGCCAGTAGTATGTCACAGCGCACAGATACGCAGTATTTT. Translation: CASSMSQRTDTQYF.

The chain couples TRBV5-6 to TRBJ1-2; D remains unclear. The CDR3 is made up of 12 amino acids. The V gene lost 6 bases and the J gene lost 6 bases, with 12 bases spanning the gap. Germline V gene data show CDR1 as SGHDT and CDR2 as YYEEEE. CDR3 sequence (DNA): TGTGCCAGCACCTCTTGGCCAGATGGCTACACCTTC. It yields the protein CASTSWPDGYTF.

The chain couples TRBV29-1 to TRBJ1-2; 12 bases map to TRBD1. This CDR3 region has 16 residues. V dropped 6 bases and J dropped 4; count of bases not matched to a gene: 12. Germline lookup yields CDR1 SQVTM and CDR2 ANQGSEA. The CDR3 spells CSVRIRDRGLGYGYTF. The CDR3, as DNA: TGCAGCGTCCGGATCCGGGACAGGGGGCTTGGCTATGGCTACACCTTC.

V usage is TRBV6-5 and J usage is TRBJ2-3; D gene ambiguous. With 6 bases removed from V and 5 bases from J, the gap between germline ends came to 9 bases. Germline values: CDR1 MNHEY, CDR2 SVGAGI. CDR3 length: 12 residues. The CDR3 nucleotides read TGTGCCAGCAGGGCAGACATAGATACGCAGTATTTT. Its translation is CASRADIDTQYF.